This is a list of T cell receptor beta chains from one sample in a study of cytomegalovirus exposure and HLA in healthy donors. Sequencing used immunoSEQ multiplex PCR; TCRdb keeps in-frame clones, though not all of them. The profile shows around 99,000 clones, roughly 67% of them singletons. Source material: PBMCs. These receptors all stem from a middle-aged man in good health and CMV-seronegative. CDR3s include the opening cysteine and the closing phenylalanine or tryptophan.

J gene | CDR3 length | V gene | CDR3 protein
TRBJ1-4 | 15 | TRBV19 | CASSTTGVANEKLFF
TRBJ2-5 | 14 | TRBV13 | CASSLDPSEETQYF
TRBJ2-5 | 11 | TRBV6-1 | CASVMGHAQYF
TRBJ1-1 | 14 | TRBV27 | CASSLTGLYTEAFF
TRBJ2-7 | 17 | TRBV27 | CASSLSEDRLSGYEQYF
TRBJ1-2 | 14 | TRBV5-1 | CASSGTGQNYGYTF
TRBJ1-2 | 13 | TRBV28 | CASSLTANYGYTF
TRBJ1-2 | 14 | TRBV5-4 | CASSLGQGRGGYTF
TRBJ2-7 | 16 | TRBV4-3 | CASSQVLASNSYEQYF
TRBJ1-1 | 18 | TRBV15 | CATSRGFGRGFMNTEAFF
TRBJ1-5 | 17 | TRBV28 | CASSPAGSDISNQPQHF
TRBJ1-6 | 14 | TRBV6-5 | CASSYDRENSPLHF
TRBJ2-1 | 14 | TRBV9 | CASSGPPSYNEQFF
TRBJ1-1 | 12 | TRBV29-1 | CSVLPGNTEAFF
TRBJ1-1 | 13 | TRBV5-5 | CASSPTGGGRAFF
TRBJ2-5 | 15 | TRBV7-2 | CASSPRTGGTETQYF
TRBJ2-5 | 17 | TRBV5-5 | CASSLGLAGVQKETQYF
TRBJ2-7 | 14 | TRBV9 | CASSVVPGTYEQYF
TRBJ2-3 | 15 | TRBV6-1 | CASSLAASGGDTQYF
TRBJ1-2 | 14 | TRBV25-1 | CASSVTGSNYGYTF
TRBJ2-7 | 15 | TRBV11-3 | CASSLDSQEAYEQYF
TRBJ1-1 | 15 | TRBV30 | CAWSSAPLVGTEAFF
TRBJ1-1 | 17 | TRBV4-3 | CASSQEDDLTRDTEAFF
TRBJ2-5 | 12 | TRBV5-1 | CASSTEGETQYF
TRBJ1-4 | 12 | TRBV4-2 | CASSPGQGRLFF
TRBJ2-2 | 15 | TRBV6-5 | CASSRGHSNTGELFF
TRBJ1-4 | 17 | TRBV2 | CASTRTGAFSTNEKLFF
TRBJ2-2 | 15 | TRBV19 | CASASGGANTGELFF
TRBJ1-3 | 14 | TRBV2 | CASRADRAGNTIYF
TRBJ2-7 | 17 | TRBV7-2 | CASSSAGTSGVPYEQYF
TRBJ2-7 | 15 | TRBV6-5 | CASSPAQISSYEQYF
TRBJ2-3 | 18 | TRBV2 | CASSEWVGNRVGTDTQYF
TRBJ2-7 | 12 | TRBV6-5 | CASSPSGRAVNF
TRBJ1-1 | 15 | TRBV5-1 | CASSLDDPFSAEAFF
TRBJ1-5 | 15 | TRBV6-5 | CASSYTRGSNQPQHF
TRBJ2-7 | 13 | TRBV7-6 | CASSMGQLYEQYF
TRBJ2-3 | 15 | TRBV19 | CASSMGTGSTDTQYF
TRBJ2-2 | 15 | TRBV7-9 | CASSFYRGNTGELFF
TRBJ2-1 | 14 | TRBV2 | CASSDGGNYNEQFF
TRBJ2-5 | 15 | TRBV2 | CASSGERGGQETQYF
TRBJ2-2 | 13 | TRBV5-1 | CASSPRRERELFF
TRBJ1-5 | 14 | TRBV19 | CASNAPLGRQPQHF
TRBJ2-3 | 16 | TRBV7-9 | CASSRILAGSTDTQYF
TRBJ1-1 | 13 | TRBV7-8 | CASSAKINTEAFF
TRBJ2-7 | 14 | TRBV6-5 | CASSPGQNSYEQYF
TRBJ2-1 | 18 | TRBV4-2 | CASTAEPQRGASGNEQFF
TRBJ2-7 | 14 | TRBV15 | CATSMSRGSYEQYF
TRBJ2-1 | 15 | TRBV7-3 | CASSQEGLQYNEQFF
TRBJ1-1 | 15 | TRBV30 | CAWSVTTLRDTEAFF
TRBJ2-1 | 17 | TRBV15 | CATSRDPSGGFYNEQFF
TRBJ2-7 | 15 | TRBV9 | CASSVAPDNSYEQYF
TRBJ2-7 | 14 | TRBV6-5 | CASSSTGDTYEQYF
TRBJ2-5 | 16 | TRBV11-3 | CASSYGLAGGHETQYF
TRBJ2-7 | 14 | TRBV29-1 | CSVQQGTGSYEQYF